A selection of T cell receptor beta chains follows, all from one sample in a study of technical replicates of blood from a few donors. The protocol was immunoSEQ multiplex PCR, while the TCRdb copy is restricted to in-frame clones and leaves out a portion. The sample yields about 81,000 clones, around 95% seen once. Sequencing input: T cells isolated from PBMCs. The source is a human donor in good health. CDR3s include the opening cysteine and the closing phenylalanine or tryptophan. The D gene is left open where the match is weak. Clone size appears in some rows only: once, few, many, or a class for an expanded clone.

j_call: TRBJ2-7
v_call: TRBV9
clone_size: .
d_call: TRBD2
cdr3_nt: TGTGCCAGCAGCACAGCGGGAGCAGACTACGAGCAGTACTTC
cdr3_aa: CASSTAGADYEQYF

j_call: TRBJ2-1
v_call: TRBV19
clone_size: many
d_call: TRBD1
cdr3_nt: TGTGCCAGTAGTAGGGACAGATTCAATGAGCAGTTCTTC
cdr3_aa: CASSRDRFNEQFF

j_call: TRBJ1-2
v_call: TRBV14
clone_size: once
d_call: .
cdr3_nt: TGTGCCAGCAGCCAAGATCGGAGGGGATACTATGGCTACACCTTC
cdr3_aa: CASSQDRRGYYGYTF

j_call: TRBJ2-7
v_call: TRBV9
clone_size: .
d_call: .
cdr3_nt: TGTGCCAGCAGCGTAGGAGACAGGAATTACGAGCAGTACTTC
cdr3_aa: CASSVGDRNYEQYF

j_call: TRBJ1-1
v_call: TRBV5-8
clone_size: .
d_call: .
cdr3_nt: TGTGCCAGCAGGAGCTCAGGATACTTTAACACTGAAGCTTTCTTT
cdr3_aa: CASRSSGYFNTEAFF

j_call: TRBJ1-2
v_call: TRBV5-4
clone_size: .
d_call: TRBD1
cdr3_nt: TGTGCCAGCAGCTTATCGGGACAGGGGATGGTTGGCTACACCTTC
cdr3_aa: CASSLSGQGMVGYTF

j_call: TRBJ1-1
v_call: TRBV28
clone_size: .
d_call: TRBD1
cdr3_nt: TGTGCCAGCAGTTTATGGGGTGAGGGGGCGAGGACTGAAGCTTTCTTT
cdr3_aa: CASSLWGEGARTEAFF

j_call: TRBJ2-7
v_call: TRBV6-5
clone_size: .
d_call: .
cdr3_nt: TGTGCCAGCAGTTACTTGCCAGGGTCCAACGAGCAGTACTTC
cdr3_aa: CASSYLPGSNEQYF

j_call: TRBJ2-7
v_call: TRBV2
clone_size: .
d_call: TRBD2
cdr3_nt: TGTGCCAGCACCCCACACAAGCCTCTAGCGGCAGCCTACGAGCAGTACTTC
cdr3_aa: CASTPHKPLAAAYEQYF

j_call: TRBJ2-3
v_call: TRBV2
clone_size: .
d_call: TRBD2
cdr3_nt: TGTGCCAGCTTATGGCGGGAGGGCCGAACAGATACGCAGTATTTT
cdr3_aa: CASLWREGRTDTQYF

j_call: TRBJ2-4
v_call: TRBV4-1
clone_size: .
d_call: .
cdr3_nt: TGCGCCAGCAGCCAAGTAGTTACGGCAGTCGGGGACTTC
cdr3_aa: CASSQVVTAVGDF

j_call: TRBJ1-4
v_call: TRBV4-3
clone_size: .
d_call: .
cdr3_nt: TGCGCCAGCAGCCAAGACAGTGAAGTGACTAATGAAAAACTGTTTTTT
cdr3_aa: CASSQDSEVTNEKLFF